The 20 T cell receptor beta chains below come from one sample, sequenced in a study of response to subunit inactivated influenza vaccine (dated by TCRdb to the late 2010s). The library was produced with RT-PCR. Sequencer: Illumina HiSeq 2500. TCRdb cleaned the public reads at Q25 with fastp, built clones with MiXCR and kept in-frame beta chains. Each record represents a unique CDR3 protein, reported with the most common genes and DNA among its rows. The sample contains about 780,000 distinct CDR3 sequences, less than 20% of them found a single time. Around 9.9% of the sample lies in the top ten. This material consisted of PBMCs from blood, taken roughly 5 days after vaccination. The receptors were sampled from a man aged 45-65 years who received an inactivated influenza vaccine. Donor details come from another sample of the same person, matched by shared clones.

The table lists this clonotype with a few counts. This chain uses TRBV20-1 with TRBJ2-5; the match to TRBD1 covers 7 bases. Germline V gene data show CDR1 as DFQATT and CDR2 as SNEGSKA (reference sequence). Germline trimming cut 5 bases from V and 0 bases from J; bases unmatched to any gene: 6. The CDR3 is 14 amino acids. For the CDR3, the DNA is TGCAGTGCTCCGACAGGGTGGTACCAAGAGACCCAGTACTTC. It translates to CSAPTGWYQETQYF.

The chain employs TRBV12-3 or TRBV12-4 and TRBJ2-2, with D tentatively TRBD2 (6 bases). Trimming removed 8 bases from V and 6 bases from J, with 22 bases in between. The CDR3 runs to 16 residues. The CDR3 DNA reads as TGTGCCAGCCCGACGCCGACTAGTTTAGGAGCCGGGGAGCTGTTTTTT. Protein: CASPTPTSLGAGELFF.

The V gene is TRBV7-2, the J gene TRBJ1-6, with a possible D match to TRBD1 (5 bases). The CDR3 spans 17 residues. CDR1 is SGHTA, CDR2 FQGNSA, per germline. Between the trimmed V and J ends, which lost 1 base and 9 bases, there was a span of 19 bases. This CDR3 is CASSLVVPPGVGSPLHF. CDR3 DNA sequence: TGTGCCAGCAGCTTAGTAGTCCCCCCGGGGGTAGGTTCACCCCTCCACTTT.

V and J are TRBV12-3 or TRBV12-4 and TRBJ1-1; D unresolved. The V gene lost 8 bases and the J gene lost 7 bases, with 14 bases spanning the gap. CDR3 length equals 12 residues. Here the CDR3 reads CASATPHGEAFF. In DNA form, the CDR3 reads TGTGCCAGCGCTACCCCACACGGTGAAGCTTTCTTT.

The chain's CDR3 is CASRISGRAIDTQYF. The CDR3 DNA reads as TGCGCCAGCAGAATTAGCGGGAGGGCCATCGATACGCAGTATTTT. This chain links TRBV5-1 with TRBJ2-3; TRBD2 agrees at 11 bases. The V and J ends lost 5 bases and 6 bases, in that order; junction bases with no gene match: 8. Germline CDR1 SGHRS, CDR2 YFSETQ. The CDR3 covers 15 residues.

V gene TRBV5-4 combines with J gene TRBJ2-5; 10 positions match TRBD2. This CDR3 is built from 20 residues. The J segment lost 5 bases and the V segment lost 1 base, leaving 20 bases of the junction unmatched. CDR1 and CDR2 from the germline V gene are SGHNT and YYREEE (reference sequence). In nucleotides, the CDR3 is TGTGCCAGCAGCTTGCATTCAGGGTCCCTACTAGCGGGGTTATTGGAGACCCAGTACTTC. Translating gives CASSLHSGSLLAGLLETQYF.

The chain has TRBV6-5 and TRBJ2-3; TRBD2 matches at 7 bases. The V and J ends lost 4 bases and 8 bases, in that order; junction bases with no gene match: 6. The germline V gene encodes CDR1 MNHEY and CDR2 SVGAGI. The CDR3 is 13 residues long. CDR3 protein: CASSSQGGFTQYF. CDR3 coding DNA: TGTGCCAGCAGTTCGCAGGGAGGGTTTACGCAGTATTTT.

The chain recombines TRBV29-1 with TRBJ2-7; weak D call: TRBD2 (6 bases). V was pared by 2 bases and J by 7 bases, with 12 bases between. CDR3 length equals 12 residues. Per the germline V gene, CDR1 is SQVTM and CDR2 is ANQGSEA. The CDR3 is CSVELGGGEQYF. CDR3 DNA sequence: TGCAGCGTTGAATTGGGAGGAGGAGAGCAGTACTTC.

The chain combines TRBV7-9 with TRBJ2-3; 10 bases align to TRBD2. This CDR3 comprises 16 residues. V was pared by 5 bases and J by 2 bases, with 7 bases of the junction left unmatched. Germline V gene lookup returns CDR1 SEHNR and CDR2 FQNEAQ (reference sequence). CDR3 in DNA: TGTGCCAGCAGCCGGACTAGCGGTGCTATCACAGATACGCAGTATTTT. Its protein product is CASSRTSGAITDTQYF.

This sequence joins TRBV5-1 and TRBJ2-2; no definite D call. The V end was cut by 0 bases, the J end by 4 bases, with 10 bases between. CDR3 size: 15 residues. In germline, CDR1 is SGHRS, CDR2 YFSETQ. Here the CDR3 reads CASSLAALSTGELFF. The CDR3, as DNA: TGCGCCAGCAGCTTGGCGGCTCTGAGCACCGGGGAGCTGTTTTTT.

V is TRBV28 and J is TRBJ2-7, with D perhaps TRBD1 or TRBD2 (5 bases each). The CDR3 sequence is 14 residues long. Germline V gene sequence: CDR1 MDHEN, CDR2 SYDVKM. Trimming cost V 3 bases and J 3 bases, with 12 bases left between them. The CDR3 region has the DNA TGTGCCAGCAGTTTCGGGGACGGATTCTACGAGCAGTACTTC. Protein sequence: CASSFGDGFYEQYF.

CDR3 bases: TGTGCCAGCAGCCGGGACAGGGGGCACAATGAGCAGTTCTTC. This gives the protein CASSRDRGHNEQFF. This chain joins TRBV12-3 or TRBV12-4 and TRBJ2-1, with TRBD1 matching 12 bases. CDR3 size: 14 residues. Trimming at V came to 6 bases and at J to 5 bases, leaving 2 bases not matched to a gene.

The chain uses TRBV6-1 and TRBJ2-5, with 13 positions matching TRBD2. Germline V CDR1 and CDR2: MNHNS, SASEGT. Trimming at V came to 8 bases and at J to 6 bases, leaving 6 bases not matched to a gene. CDR3 size: 14 residues. This CDR3 is CASSGTSGAQTQYF. Here the CDR3 DNA reads TGTGCCAGCTCCGGGACTAGCGGGGCACAGACCCAGTACTTC.

Details on this clonotype: One end of the junction fails to match germline, which may point to a read error. The chain has TRBV5-1 and TRBJ1-6; the match to TRBD1 covers 7 bases. Germline CDR1 is SGHRS and CDR2 is YFSETQ. The CDR3 runs 16 residues. CDR3 nucleotides: TGCGCCAGCAGCTTCACCCCGACAGGGCCGAATTCACACCTCCACTTT. Its protein is CASSFTPTGPNSHLHF. Full variable domain (missing parts from reference TRBV5-1 and TRBJ1-6): KAGVTQTPRYLIKTRGQQVTLSCSPISGHRSVSWYQQTPGQGLQFLFEYFSETQRNKGNFPGRFSGRQFSNSRSEMNVSTLELGDSALYLCASSFTPTGPNSHLHFGNGTRLTVT.

The V gene is TRBV12-3 or TRBV12-4, the J gene TRBJ2-5; tentatively, D is TRBD1 (6 bases). The CDR3 has 13 residues. V was pared by 3 bases and J by 5 bases, with 10 bases between. The CDR3 sequence is CASSFDRRETQYF. The CDR3 nucleotides read TGTGCCAGCAGTTTCGACAGGAGGGAGACCCAGTACTTC.

Only a few counts were recorded for this clonotype. The J gene is TRBJ2-7, the V gene TRBV27; 11 bases line up with TRBD2. CDR3 size: 15 residues. Germline V gene sequence: CDR1 MNHEY, CDR2 SMNVEV (reference sequence). V lost 4 bases and J lost 5; bases outside the gene matches: 7. The CDR3 DNA reads as TGTGCCAGCAGTTCCCTTAGCGGGAGGGTCCACGAGCAGTACTTC. Translated: CASSSLSGRVHEQYF.

This clonotype occurred many times. V usage is TRBV20-1 and J usage is TRBJ2-1; 9 bases match TRBD2. CDR3 size: 11 residues. V was pared by 5 bases and J by 13 bases, with 6 bases of the junction left unmatched. Per germline, CDR1 DFQATT and CDR2 SNEGSKA (reference sequence). The CDR3 sequence: CSALAGLTQFF. CDR3 nucleotides: TGCAGTGCTCTAGCGGGGCTTACCCAGTTCTTC.

V usage is TRBV24-1 and J usage is TRBJ2-5; D remains ambiguous. The ends were cut back, 0 bases at V and 5 bases at J, with 12 bases in the middle. The germline gives CDR1 KGHDR, CDR2 SFDVKD. This CDR3 region has 15 residues. CDR3 sequence reads: CATSDLTQAPETQYF. CDR3 nucleotides: TGTGCCACCAGTGATTTGACTCAGGCCCCGGAGACCCAGTACTTC.

This clonotype was seen a few times. The chain carries TRBV7-2 and TRBJ2-7; perhaps D is TRBD1 or TRBD2 (5 bases each). From germline, CDR1 is SGHTA and CDR2 FQGNSA. There are 15 residues in the CDR3. The V and J ends lost 1 base and 0 bases respectively, with 10 bases between them. The CDR3 nucleotides read TGTGCCAGCAGCTTAGATGCAGGGAGCTCCTACGAGCAGTACTTC. This encodes CASSLDAGSSYEQYF. The whole variable domain, filled in from reference TRBV7-2 and TRBJ2-7, reads GAGVSQSPSNKVTEKGKDVELRCDPISGHTALYWYRQSLGQGLEFLIYFQGNSAPDKSGLPSDRFSAERTGGSVSTLTIQRTQQEDSAVYLCASSLDAGSSYEQYFGPGTRLTVT.

The table lists this clonotype with a few counts. This chain connects TRBV27 to TRBJ2-7, with TRBD2 matching 9 bases. V shed 2 bases, J shed 2 bases, and the junction held 13 bases outside the gene matches. Germline assignment: CDR1 MNHEY and CDR2 SMNVEV (reference sequence). This CDR3 contains 18 residues. CDR3 DNA sequence: TGTGCCAGCAGTTTAAGGGGGGAACTAGCGGGTTCCCCCTACGAGCAGTACTTC. Encoded protein: CASSLRGELAGSPYEQYF.